This T cell receptor (beta chain) appears in the sequencing data of a study of CD8+ T cells in alopecia areata. Extracted RNA was reverse transcribed into cDNA, the sequencing template. Profiled with immunoSEQ multiplex PCR; TCRdb holds only in-frame clones, not every one. The sample contains approximately 13,000 clones, over 55% of which appear only once. Germline CDR1 SGHTA, CDR2 FQGNSA. The CDR3 has 13 residues. V shed 5 bases and J shed 5 bases, with 12 bases lying between them. In alopecia areata patients, both lesional scalp punch biopsies and peripheral blood were collected. Study results and caveats: Elevated clonality characterized lesional scalp relative to normal scalp, particularly in alopecia totalis/universalis. Scalp data also include sequences from resident alphabeta T cells of normal skin.

To note about this clone: Its antigen is still unknown.

Sequencing used skin, obtained at week 0. The chain has TRBV7-2 and TRBJ2-5, with D perhaps TRBD1 or TRBD2 (7 bases each). The sequence was obtained from a human donor with alopecia areata. CDR3 nucleotides: TGTGCCAGCAGCCCTCAGGGGGGGGAGACCCAGTACTTC. It specifies CASSPQGGETQYF.